The rows below give T cell receptor beta chains drawn from one sample of a study of blood T cell repertoires in COVID-19. Sequenced by immunoSEQ multiplex PCR; TCRdb stores in-frame clones only, minus some. The sample shows around 30,000 clones, roughly 92% of them seen only once. The material sequenced was peripheral blood. The origin of the receptors is a man in his 60s with acute or convalescent COVID-19. The CDR3 runs from the conserved cysteine through the conserved F or W. Fields, in order: V gene, clone size, J gene, D gene, CDR3 DNA, CDR3 protein. The D gene is left open where the match is weak. Rows give clone size only sometimes, using once, few, many, or a class for an expanded clone.

>TRBV7-8|.|TRBJ2-3|TRBD1
TGTGCCAGCAGCCCGCCAGCACTGACAGGGATCACAGATACGCAGTATTTT
CASSPPALTGITDTQYF
>TRBV2|once|TRBJ2-1|.
TGTGCCAGCAGTGAAGGGAGGGGCCCCAGCTCCTACAATGAGCAGTTCTTC
CASSEGRGPSSYNEQFF
>TRBV18|.|TRBJ2-1|TRBD2
TGTGCCAGCTCACCACCGTTCGGGCAAGCGGGAGTAGGGAATGAGCAGTTCTTC
CASSPPFGQAGVGNEQFF
>TRBV30|.|TRBJ1-2|.
TGTGCCTGGAGTGTAGGACAAAACTATGGCTACACCTTC
CAWSVGQNYGYTF
>TRBV18|.|TRBJ2-1|.
TGTGCCAGCTCACCACCCGGGGGACCCTCAGGGGAGCAGTTCTTC
CASSPPGGPSGEQFF
>TRBV28|.|TRBJ2-6|.
TGTGCCAGCAGCCCCATCGGGAGCTCTGGGGCCAACGTCCTGACTTTC
CASSPIGSSGANVLTF
>TRBV5-1|.|TRBJ2-3|TRBD2
TGCGCCAGCAGCTGGACTAGCGGGAGGGGCACAGATACGCAGTATTTT
CASSWTSGRGTDTQYF
>TRBV19|.|TRBJ2-3|.
TGTGCCACTGGGCTTGGAGATACGCAGTATTTT
CATGLGDTQYF
>TRBV6-4|.|TRBJ1-6|TRBD1
TGTGCCAGCAGCCTACAGGGGATCGGTTCACCCCTCCACTTT
CASSLQGIGSPLHF
>TRBV27|.|TRBJ2-1|.
TGTGCCAGCAGTTATCCTAGCGGAGGGGGGAATGAGCAGTTCTTC
CASSYPSGGGNEQFF
>TRBV4-3|.|TRBJ1-1|.
TGCGCCAGCAGCCAAGGCGCGTGGACAGTTCGGAACACTGAAGCTTTCTTT
CASSQGAWTVRNTEAFF
>TRBV28|.|TRBJ2-7|TRBD1
TGTGCCAGCAGTTCTGCCGGGACAGGGGTGTGGGAGCAGTACTTC
CASSSAGTGVWEQYF
>TRBV5-4|.|TRBJ2-3|TRBD1
TGTGCCAGCAGTTTCGACAGGGGGAATTCAGATACGCAGTATTTT
CASSFDRGNSDTQYF
>TRBV11-1|.|TRBJ2-7|.
TGTGCCAGCAGTCGCCGGTTGGGGGGCTCCTACGAGCAGTACTTC
CASSRRLGGSYEQYF
>TRBV5-6|.|TRBJ1-4|TRBD1
TGTGCCAGCAGCTTCGGACAGGGTCGGACTAATGAAAAACTGTTTTTT
CASSFGQGRTNEKLFF
>TRBV4-1|.|TRBJ2-3|.
TGCGCCAGCAGCCAAGATAGGGTTGGCGGGGGCGCTCGCACAGATACGCAGTATTTT
CASSQDRVGGGARTDTQYF
>TRBV11-3|once|TRBJ2-1|.
TGTGCCAGCAGCCCCCCTGCGGGACTGAGCTCCTACAATGAGCAGTTCTTC
CASSPPAGLSSYNEQFF
>TRBV19|.|TRBJ1-1|.
TGTGCCAGTAGTGGGCTATACGGGGACACTGAAGCTTTCTTT
CASSGLYGDTEAFF
>TRBV24-1|once|TRBJ1-5|TRBD1
TGTGCCACCAGTGATGCGAACAGGGGAAGCAATCAGCCCCAGCATTTT
CATSDANRGSNQPQHF
>TRBV5-8|.|TRBJ1-4|.
TGTGCCAGCAGCTACGGGATTCCCCAAGGAGAAAAACTGTTTTTT
CASSYGIPQGEKLFF
>TRBV5-1|.|TRBJ1-4|TRBD1
TGCGCCAGCAGCTTAGGACAGGGCAATAATGAAAAACTGTTTTTT
CASSLGQGNNEKLFF
>TRBV5-1|.|TRBJ1-4|TRBD1
TGCGCCAGCAGCTGGGGACAGGGGGAAAATGAAAAACTGTTTTTT
CASSWGQGENEKLFF
>TRBV11-3|.|TRBJ2-2|.
TGTGCCAGCAGCTTAGATCATCGGGTTCGCACCGGGGAGCTGTTTTTT
CASSLDHRVRTGELFF
>TRBV9|.|TRBJ1-3|TRBD1
TGTGCCAGCAGCCCGACAGGGGGGACCGGAAACACCATATATTTT
CASSPTGGTGNTIYF
>TRBV19|.|TRBJ2-7|TRBD2
TGTGCCAGTAGTATAGCGGGAGGGACCTACGAGCAGTACTTC
CASSIAGGTYEQYF
>TRBV6-5|.|TRBJ1-4|.
TGTGCCAGCAACAGAGCACCTAATGAAAAACTGTTTTTT
CASNRAPNEKLFF
>TRBV6-6|once|TRBJ2-1|TRBD2
TGTGCCAGCAGGCTCGGGACTAGCGGGAGCAATGAGCAGTTCTTC
CASRLGTSGSNEQFF
>TRBV28|once|TRBJ2-5|.
TGTGCCAGCAGTTTTAGGGGCCCCGCACGGGAGACCCAGTACTTC
CASSFRGPARETQYF
>TRBV18|.|TRBJ1-3|.
TGTGCCAGCTCACCGGAAGACAGTTCATCTGGAAACACCATATATTTT
CASSPEDSSSGNTIYF
>TRBV6-5|once|TRBJ1-5|.
TGTGCCAGCAGTCTCCAATCCCAGGGGAGGGGGCCCCAGCATTTT
CASSLQSQGRGPQHF